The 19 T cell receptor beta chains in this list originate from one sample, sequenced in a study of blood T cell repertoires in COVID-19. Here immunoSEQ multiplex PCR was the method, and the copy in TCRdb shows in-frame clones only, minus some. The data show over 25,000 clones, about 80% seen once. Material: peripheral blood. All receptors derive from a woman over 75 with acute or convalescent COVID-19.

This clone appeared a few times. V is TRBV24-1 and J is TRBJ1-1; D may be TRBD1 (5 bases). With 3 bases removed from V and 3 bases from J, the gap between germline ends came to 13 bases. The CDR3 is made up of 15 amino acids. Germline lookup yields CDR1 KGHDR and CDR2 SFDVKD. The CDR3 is CATSDAPGLHTEAFF. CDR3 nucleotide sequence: TGTGCCACCAGTGATGCCCCAGGGCTACACACTGAAGCTTTCTTT.

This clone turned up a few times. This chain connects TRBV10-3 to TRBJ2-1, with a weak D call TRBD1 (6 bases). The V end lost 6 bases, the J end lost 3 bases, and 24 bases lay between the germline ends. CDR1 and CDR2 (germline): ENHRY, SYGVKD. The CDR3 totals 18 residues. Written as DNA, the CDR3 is TGTGCCATCAGAGAGACAGGCCGAAGTTGGGAAGGCTACAATGAGCAGTTCTTC. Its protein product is CAIRETGRSWEGYNEQFF.

The CDR3 region is CARRLSGGAGTGELFF. Written as DNA, the CDR3 is TGTGCCCGCCGCTTGAGCGGGGGGGCGGGCACCGGGGAGCTGTTTTTT. The V and J genes are TRBV7-8 and TRBJ2-2; 10 nucleotides agree with TRBD2. CDR1 and CDR2 from the germline V gene are SGHVS and FQNEAQ. V was pared by 11 bases and J by 4 bases, with 13 bases of the junction left unmatched. The CDR3 contains 16 residues.

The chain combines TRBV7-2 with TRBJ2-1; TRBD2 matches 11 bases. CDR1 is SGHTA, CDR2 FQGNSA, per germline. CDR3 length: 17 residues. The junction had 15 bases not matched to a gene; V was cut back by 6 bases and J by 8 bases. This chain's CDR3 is CASSYAYLLAGEDEQFF. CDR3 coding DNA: TGTGCCAGCAGTTACGCTTATTTACTAGCGGGGGAGGATGAGCAGTTCTTC. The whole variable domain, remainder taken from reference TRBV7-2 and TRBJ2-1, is GAGVSQSPSNKVTEKGKDVELRCDPISGHTALYWYRQSLGQGLEFLIYFQGNSAPDKSGLPSDRFSAERTGGSVSTLTIQRTQQEDSAVYLCASSYAYLLAGEDEQFFGPGTRLTVL.

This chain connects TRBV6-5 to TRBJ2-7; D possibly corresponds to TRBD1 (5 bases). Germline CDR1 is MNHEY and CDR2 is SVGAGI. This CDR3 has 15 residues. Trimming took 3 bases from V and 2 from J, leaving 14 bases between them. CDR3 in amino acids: CASSYSPTATYEQYF. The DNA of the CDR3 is TGTGCCAGCAGTTATTCCCCGACAGCGACCTACGAGCAGTACTTC.

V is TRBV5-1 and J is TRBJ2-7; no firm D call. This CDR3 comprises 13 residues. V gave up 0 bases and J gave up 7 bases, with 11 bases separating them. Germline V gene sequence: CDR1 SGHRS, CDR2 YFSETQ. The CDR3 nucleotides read TGCGCCAGCAGCTTGGGTGTTAGTGTTGAGCAGTACTTC. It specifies CASSLGVSVEQYF.

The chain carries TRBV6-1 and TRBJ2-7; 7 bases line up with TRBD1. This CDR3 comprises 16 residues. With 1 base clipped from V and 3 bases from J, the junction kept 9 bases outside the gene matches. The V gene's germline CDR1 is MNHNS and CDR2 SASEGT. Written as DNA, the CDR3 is TGTGCCAGCAGTGAAGTAGCAGGGGGATCCTTCTACGAGCAGTACTTC. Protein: CASSEVAGGSFYEQYF.

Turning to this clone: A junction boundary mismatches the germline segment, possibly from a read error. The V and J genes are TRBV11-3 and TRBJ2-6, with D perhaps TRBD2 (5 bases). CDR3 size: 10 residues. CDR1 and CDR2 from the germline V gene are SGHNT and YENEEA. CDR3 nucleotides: TGTGCCAGCGGAAGGAGGTCGGGTCTCTGG. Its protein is CASGRRSGLW.

This CDR3 reads CASSSDNTYAPLHF. For the CDR3, the DNA is TGCGCCAGCAGCTCCGACAACACCTATGCACCCCTCCACTTT. The V gene is TRBV5-1, the J gene TRBJ1-6; no definite D call. Trimming removed 3 bases at V and 11 bases at J, with 15 bases between. The CDR3 spans 14 residues. Germline CDR1 reads SGHRS; CDR2 reads YFSETQ.

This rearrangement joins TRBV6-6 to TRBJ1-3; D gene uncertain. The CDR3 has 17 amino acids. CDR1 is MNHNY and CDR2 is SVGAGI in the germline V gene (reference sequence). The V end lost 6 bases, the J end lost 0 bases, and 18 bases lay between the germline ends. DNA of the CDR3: TGTGCCAGCAGACGAATTAAGGGAGCCTTCTCTGGAAACACCATATATTTT. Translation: CASRRIKGAFSGNTIYF.

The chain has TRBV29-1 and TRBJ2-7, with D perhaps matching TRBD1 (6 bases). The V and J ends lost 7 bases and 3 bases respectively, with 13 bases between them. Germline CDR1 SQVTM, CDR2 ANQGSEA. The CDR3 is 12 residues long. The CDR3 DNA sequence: TGCAGCGCCCGGGACACCGACTACGAGCAGTACTTC. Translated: CSARDTDYEQYF.

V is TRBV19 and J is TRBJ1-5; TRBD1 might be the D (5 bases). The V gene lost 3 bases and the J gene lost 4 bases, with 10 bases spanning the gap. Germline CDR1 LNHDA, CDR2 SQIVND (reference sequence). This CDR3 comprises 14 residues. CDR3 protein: CASSIRTQNQPQHF. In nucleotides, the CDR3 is TGTGCCAGTAGTATTAGGACACAGAATCAGCCCCAGCATTTT.

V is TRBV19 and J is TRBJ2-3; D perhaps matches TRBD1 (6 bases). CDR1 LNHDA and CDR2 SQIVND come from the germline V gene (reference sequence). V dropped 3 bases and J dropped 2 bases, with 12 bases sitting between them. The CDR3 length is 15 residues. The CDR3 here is CASSMVGAHTDTQYF. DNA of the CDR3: TGTGCCAGTAGTATGGTGGGGGCCCACACAGATACGCAGTATTTT.

CDR3 sequence: CAWSVHGGLSNQPQHF. The CDR3, as DNA: TGTGCCTGGAGTGTACATGGAGGTCTTAGCAATCAGCCCCAGCATTTT. This chain joins TRBV30 and TRBJ1-5, with D hard to call. Trimming took off 0 bases at V and 0 bases at J, with 12 bases between the two ends. Germline V gene data show CDR1 as GTSNPN and CDR2 as SVGIG (reference sequence). This CDR3 has 16 amino acids. Complete variable domain (other parts from reference TRBV30 and TRBJ1-5): SQTIHQWPATLVQPVGSPLSLECTVEGTSNPNLYWYRQAAGRGLQLLFYSVGIGQISSEVPQNLSASRPQDRQFILSSKKLLLSDSGFYLCAWSVHGGLSNQPQHFGDGTRLSIL.

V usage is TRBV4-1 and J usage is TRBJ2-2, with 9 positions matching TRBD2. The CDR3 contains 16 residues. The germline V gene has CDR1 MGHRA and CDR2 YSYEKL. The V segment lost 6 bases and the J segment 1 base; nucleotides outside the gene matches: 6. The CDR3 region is CASSPGLALNTGELFF. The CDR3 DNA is TGCGCCAGCAGTCCAGGACTAGCGCTGAACACCGGGGAGCTGTTTTTT.

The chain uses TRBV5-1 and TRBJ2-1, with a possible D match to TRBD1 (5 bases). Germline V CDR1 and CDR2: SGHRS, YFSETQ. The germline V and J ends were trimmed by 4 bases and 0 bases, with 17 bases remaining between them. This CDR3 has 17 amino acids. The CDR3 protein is CASSRTPGPSSYNEQFF. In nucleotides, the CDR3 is TGCGCCAGCAGCCGGACACCGGGTCCCAGCTCCTACAATGAGCAGTTCTTC.

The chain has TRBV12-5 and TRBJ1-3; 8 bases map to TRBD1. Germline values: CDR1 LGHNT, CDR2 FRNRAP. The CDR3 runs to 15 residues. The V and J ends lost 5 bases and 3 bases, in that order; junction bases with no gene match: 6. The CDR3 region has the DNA TGTGCTAGTGGTACGACAGGGGTTTTTGGAAACACCATATATTTT. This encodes CASGTTGVFGNTIYF.

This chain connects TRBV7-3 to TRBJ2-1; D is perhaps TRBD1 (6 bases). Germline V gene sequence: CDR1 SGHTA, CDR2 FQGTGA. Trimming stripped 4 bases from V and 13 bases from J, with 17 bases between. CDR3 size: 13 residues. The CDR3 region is CASSYDPGTPQFF. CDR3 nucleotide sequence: TGTGCCAGCAGCTACGATCCCGGGACACCACAGTTCTTC.

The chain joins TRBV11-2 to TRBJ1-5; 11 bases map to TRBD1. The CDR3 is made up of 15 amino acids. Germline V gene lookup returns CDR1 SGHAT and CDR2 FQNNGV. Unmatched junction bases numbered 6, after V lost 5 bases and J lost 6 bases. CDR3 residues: CASSRGTGGSQPQHF. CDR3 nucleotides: TGTGCCAGCAGCCGGGGGACAGGGGGGTCTCAGCCCCAGCATTTT.